A selection of T cell receptor beta chains follows, all from one sample in a study of blood T cell repertoires in COVID-19. Sequenced by immunoSEQ multiplex PCR; TCRdb stores in-frame clones only, minus some. The sample has approximately 190,000 clones, about 85% seen once. Sequencing was done on a sample of peripheral blood. The source of these receptors is a human donor in a cohort sampled during active COVID-19. CDR3s include the opening cysteine and the closing phenylalanine or tryptophan. D genes are given only for firm matches. Rows may omit the clone size; those that give it use once, few, many or a size class.

J | D | V | size | DNA | CDR3
TRBJ2-2 | TRBD1 | TRBV19 | NA | TGTGCCAGTAGTCCCGGGACAGGGGTCTACACCGGGGAGCTGTTTTTT | CASSPGTGVYTGELFF
TRBJ2-7 | NA | TRBV28 | NA | TGTGCCAGCACCTCAGGGTCGGGACTCTACGAGCAGTACTTC | CASTSGSGLYEQYF
TRBJ1-2 | NA | TRBV6-1 | NA | TGTGCCAGCAGTGAGGGGGGGCGCTATGGCTACACCTTC | CASSEGGRYGYTF
TRBJ2-5 | TRBD1 | TRBV5-1 | NA | TGCGCCAGCAGCTTAGGGACAGAACGGTCAGAGACCCAGTACTTC | CASSLGTERSETQYF
TRBJ2-7 | NA | TRBV4-2 | many | TGTGCCAGCAGCCAAAATGGCCGCCCCTCCTACGAGCAGTACTTC | CASSQNGRPSYEQYF
TRBJ1-5 | NA | TRBV4-1 | few | TGCGCCAGCAGCCAAGAGCAAGAGGACTATAGCAATCAGCCCCAGCATTTT | CASSQEQEDYSNQPQHF
TRBJ1-2 | TRBD1 | TRBV30 | NA | TGTGCCTGGAATCTAGGACAGGGGCAAGGCTACACCTTC | CAWNLGQGQGYTF
TRBJ1-5 | NA | TRBV6-5 | NA | TGTGCCAGCACCCGGGAACGCAATCAGCCCCAGCATTTT | CASTRERNQPQHF
TRBJ1-2 | TRBD1 | TRBV14 | once | TGTGCCAGCAGCCAATGGCAGGGGGGCGGCTACACCTTC | CASSQWQGGGYTF
TRBJ2-5 | NA | TRBV11-2 | NA | TGTGCCAGCAGCTTGACAGTATACCAAGAGACCCAGTACTTC | CASSLTVYQETQYF
TRBJ1-1 | NA | TRBV19 | NA | TGTGCCAGTTCCGTGATTCGGAGGGCCGAAGCTTTCTTT | CASSVIRRAEAFF
TRBJ2-5 | NA | TRBV4-1 | NA | TGCGCCAGCAGCCTCCTAGGGGGAGAGACCCAGTACTTC | CASSLLGGETQYF
TRBJ1-5 | NA | TRBV3-1/TRBV3-2 | NA | TGTGCCAGCAGCTACGGAGGGAGCCCCAATCAGCCCCAGCATTTT | CASSYGGSPNQPQHF
TRBJ1-2 | TRBD1 | TRBV30 | few | TGTGCCTGGAGTGTAGGGACAGAAAGCTACACCTTC | CAWSVGTESYTF
TRBJ2-3 | TRBD2 | TRBV11-3 | NA | TGTGCCAGCAGCTTTCAAGGGAGGGCCACAGATACGCAGTATTTT | CASSFQGRATDTQYF
TRBJ2-1 | TRBD2 | TRBV5-1 | NA | TGCGCCAGCAGCGAGGGACTAGCGGGAGGCAATGAGCAGTTCTTC | CASSEGLAGGNEQFF
TRBJ2-2 | NA | TRBV7-9 | NA | TGTGCCAGCAGCCCTTCCGGACAAGCGAACACCGGGGAGCTGTTTTTT | CASSPSGQANTGELFF
TRBJ1-2 | TRBD1 | TRBV19 | few | TGTGCCAGTAGTCCGTCTAGGGGACAGGGGGAAGGCTACACCTTC | CASSPSRGQGEGYTF
TRBJ1-6 | NA | TRBV28 | NA | TGTGCCAGCAGTCCCACAGGGTTGGCTAATTCACCCCTCCACTTT | CASSPTGLANSPLHF
TRBJ2-7 | TRBD1 | TRBV18 | NA | TGTGCCAGCTCACCACCGGAGTACGGGACAGGGACTAACTACGAGCAGTACTTC | CASSPPEYGTGTNYEQYF
TRBJ2-3 | TRBD2 | TRBV3-1/TRBV3-2 | NA | TGTGCCAGCAGGCTAGGCGGGGGGGGGACAGATACGCAGTATTTT | CASRLGGGGTDTQYF
TRBJ1-4 | NA | TRBV27 | NA | TGTGCCAGCAGTTTATGGCCTAATGAAAAACTGTTTTTT | CASSLWPNEKLFF
TRBJ1-1 | NA | TRBV14 | NA | TGTGCCAGCAGTCAGGATTACATCACTGAAGCTTTCTTT | CASSQDYITEAFF
TRBJ2-2 | NA | TRBV6-5 | NA | TGTGCCAGCCTTAGGGGTGATGGTGGCACCGGGGAGCTGTTTTTT | CASLRGDGGTGELFF
TRBJ2-4 | NA | TRBV2 | NA | TGTGCCAGCAGTGAAGAAAGTAGCGGAGTCCAGTACTTC | CASSEESSGVQYF
TRBJ1-3 | NA | TRBV9 | few | TGTGCCAGCAGCGACAGGGCTGGAAACACCATATATTTT | CASSDRAGNTIYF
TRBJ1-4 | NA | TRBV21-1 | NA | TGTGCCAGCAGCGACGCCATGACAACAACTAATGAAAAACTGTTTTTT | CASSDAMTTTNEKLFF
TRBJ2-7 | NA | TRBV19 | NA | TGTGCCAGTAGCGGAGAGACCTACGAGCAGTACTTC | CASSGETYEQYF
TRBJ2-2 | NA | TRBV4-1 | few | TGCGCCAGCAGCCATACCCCATTCCAGGGGCCGAACACCGGGGAGCTGTTTTTT | CASSHTPFQGPNTGELFF
TRBJ2-5 | NA | TRBV3-1/TRBV3-2 | NA | TGTGCCAGCAGCCAAGGGCTAGTAGTAGAGACCCAGTACTTC | CASSQGLVVETQYF
TRBJ2-1 | NA | TRBV7-9 | once | TGTGCCAGCAGCCTAAACAGGATAGGGCCCGGTGAGCAGTTCTTC | CASSLNRIGPGEQFF
TRBJ2-1 | TRBD1 | TRBV19 | NA | TGTGCCAGTAGTAAGACAGGGGGCGGGGATGAGCAGTTCTTC | CASSKTGGGDEQFF
TRBJ1-5 | NA | TRBV5-1 | few | TGCGCCAGCAGCTTGGGGCCACGGGATCAGCCCCAGCATTTT | CASSLGPRDQPQHF
TRBJ2-1 | NA | TRBV5-1 | NA | TGCGCCAGCAGCCCACCGTCAGGGCGGGGATACAATGAGCAGTTCTTC | CASSPPSGRGYNEQFF
TRBJ1-1 | NA | TRBV2 | NA | TGTGCCAGCAGTGAGCAGGGGATGAGCACTGAAGCTTTCTTT | CASSEQGMSTEAFF
TRBJ2-2 | NA | TRBV10-3 | NA | TGTGCCATCAGTGAACAGGACCCCCAAAACACCGGGGAGCTGTTTTTT | CAISEQDPQNTGELFF
TRBJ2-7 | TRBD2 | TRBV28 | NA | TGTGCCAGCCGTTCTAGCGGTTTATCCTACGAGCAGTACTTC | CASRSSGLSYEQYF
TRBJ2-2 | NA | TRBV6-2/TRBV6-3 | NA | TGTGCCAGCAGTTCACTTCACTCGTCCGGGGAGCTGTTTTTT | CASSSLHSSGELFF
TRBJ1-1 | NA | TRBV10-2 | NA | TGCGCCAGCAGTGATCCAGGGGTGAACACTGAAGCTTTCTTT | CASSDPGVNTEAFF
TRBJ2-1 | NA | TRBV7-2 | NA | TGTGCCAGCAGCTTGGGCGGGGTTTACAATGAGCAGTTCTTC | CASSLGGVYNEQFF
TRBJ2-6 | NA | TRBV19 | NA | TGTGCCAGTAGTATCTCCACTTCTGGGGCCAACGTCCTGACTTTC | CASSISTSGANVLTF
TRBJ1-1 | TRBD1 | TRBV11-2 | NA | TGTGCCAGCAGCTTGGGACAGACAGCTTTCTTT | CASSLGQTAFF
TRBJ1-2 | TRBD1 | TRBV27 | NA | TGTGCCAGCAGAGGATATCCGGGACAGGGTAGTTATGGCTACACCTTC | CASRGYPGQGSYGYTF
TRBJ2-2 | TRBD1 | TRBV28 | NA | TGTGCCAGCAGGTCGGGACAGCACACCGGGGAGCTGTTTTTT | CASRSGQHTGELFF
TRBJ1-5 | NA | TRBV28 | NA | TGTGCCAGCACCCCCCCCGGGAACAATCAGCCCCAGCATTTT | CASTPPGNNQPQHF
TRBJ1-2 | NA | TRBV18 | NA | TGTGCCAGCTCACCCGCAAGGGGCGCAGACTATGGCTACACCTTC | CASSPARGADYGYTF
TRBJ2-2 | NA | TRBV19 | NA | TGTGCCAGTAGTGCTACGACAAGGAACACCGGGGAGCTGTTTTTT | CASSATTRNTGELFF
TRBJ2-3 | TRBD2 | TRBV11-2 | few | TGTGCCAGCAGCCCCGGACTAGCGGGGGCAGATACGCAGTATTTT | CASSPGLAGADTQYF
TRBJ2-3 | TRBD1 | TRBV7-3 | NA | TGTGCCAGCAGCGCCAGGACAGGGTTGGGCACAGATACGCAGTATTTT | CASSARTGLGTDTQYF